The clone carrying this TCR beta chain was observed a handful of times. The antigen is not known. Per the germline V gene, CDR1 is SNHLY and CDR2 is FYNNEI. Trimming removed 2 bases from V and 2 bases from J, with 4 bases in between. The CDR3 runs 12 residues. This specimen belongs to a study of beta chain features in type 1 diabetes. Expressed TCRB transcripts were sequenced because the entire RNA isolate underwent reverse transcription. Using immunoSEQ multiplex PCR, the repertoire was profiled, and TCRdb retains in-frame clones only, with some absent. This table has about 660,000 clones, around 15% appearing once. Study findings and constraints: Type 1 diabetes patients had moderately but significantly shorter TCRB CDR3s in all four CD4+ subsets.

The source of this sequence is a man aged 18 to 29 with type 1 diabetes. V gene TRBV2 combines with J gene TRBJ2-7, with D uncertain. The sample comprised naive CD4+ T cells from blood. CDR3 coding DNA: TGTGCCAGCAGTGAAACAGCCTACGAGCAGTACTTC. Amino acid sequence: CASSETAYEQYF.